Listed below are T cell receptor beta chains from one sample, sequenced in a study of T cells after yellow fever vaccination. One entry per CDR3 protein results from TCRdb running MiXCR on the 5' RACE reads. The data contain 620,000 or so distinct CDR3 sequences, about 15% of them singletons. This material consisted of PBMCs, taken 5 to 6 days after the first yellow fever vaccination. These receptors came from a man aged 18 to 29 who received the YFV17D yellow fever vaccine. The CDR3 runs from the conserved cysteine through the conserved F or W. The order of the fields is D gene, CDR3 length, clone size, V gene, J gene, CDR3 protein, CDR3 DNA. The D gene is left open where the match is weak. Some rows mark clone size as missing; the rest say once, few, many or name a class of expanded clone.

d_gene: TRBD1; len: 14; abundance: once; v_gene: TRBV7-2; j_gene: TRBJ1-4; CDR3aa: CASSLMAGGEKLFF; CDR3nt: TGTGCCAGCAGCTTAATGGCAGGGGGGGAAAAACTGTTTTTT
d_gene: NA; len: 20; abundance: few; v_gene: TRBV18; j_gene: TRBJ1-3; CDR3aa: CASSPPGGARSFLSGNTIYF; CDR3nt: TGTGCCAGCTCACCTCCCGGTGGGGCCAGAAGTTTTCTCTCTGGAAACACCATATATTTT
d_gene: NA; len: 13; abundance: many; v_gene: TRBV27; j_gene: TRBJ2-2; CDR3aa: CASSLGGAGELFF; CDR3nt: TGTGCCAGCAGTTTAGGCGGGGCCGGGGAGCTGTTTTTT
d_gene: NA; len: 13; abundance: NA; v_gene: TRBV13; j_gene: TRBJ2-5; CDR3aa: CASSSLMEETQYF; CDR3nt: TGTGCCAGCAGCTCTCTAATGGAGGAGACCCAGTACTTC
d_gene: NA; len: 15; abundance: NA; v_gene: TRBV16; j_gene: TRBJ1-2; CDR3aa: CASSPAGVGNYGYTF; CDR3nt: TGTGCCAGCAGCCCCGCGGGGGTCGGGAACTATGGCTACACCTTC
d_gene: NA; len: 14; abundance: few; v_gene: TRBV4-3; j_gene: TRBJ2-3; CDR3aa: CASSPGYSTDTQYF; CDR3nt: TGCGCCAGCAGCCCGGGGTATAGCACAGATACGCAGTATTTT
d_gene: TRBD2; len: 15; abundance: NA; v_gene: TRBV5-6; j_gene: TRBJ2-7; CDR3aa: CASSSGGARGYEQYF; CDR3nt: TGTGCCAGCAGCTCGGGAGGGGCTCGTGGCTACGAGCAGTACTTC
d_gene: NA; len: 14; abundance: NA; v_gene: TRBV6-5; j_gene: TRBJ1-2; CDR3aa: CASSYTSGNYGYTF; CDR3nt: TGTGCCAGCAGTTACACCTCCGGGAACTATGGCTACACCTTC
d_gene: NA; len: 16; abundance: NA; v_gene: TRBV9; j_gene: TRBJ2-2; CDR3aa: CASSVAGGRGTGELFF; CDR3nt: TGTGCCAGCAGCGTCGCCGGGGGCCGTGGGACCGGGGAGCTGTTTTTT
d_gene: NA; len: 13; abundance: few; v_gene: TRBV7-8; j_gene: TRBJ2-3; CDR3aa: CASSLVVRDTQYF; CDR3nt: TGTGCCAGCAGCTTAGTGGTCCGAGATACGCAGTATTTT
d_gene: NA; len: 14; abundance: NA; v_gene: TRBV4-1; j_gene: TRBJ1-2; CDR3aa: CASSQVSASYGYTF; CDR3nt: TGCGCCAGCAGCCAAGTTTCGGCTAGCTATGGCTACACCTTC
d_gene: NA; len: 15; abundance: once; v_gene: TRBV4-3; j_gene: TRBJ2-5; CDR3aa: CASSQDEARQETQYF; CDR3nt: TGCGCCAGCAGCCAAGATGAGGCCAGACAAGAGACCCAGTACTTC
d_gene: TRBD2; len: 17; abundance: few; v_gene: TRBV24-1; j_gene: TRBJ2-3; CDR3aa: CATSDLRLAGGTDTQYF; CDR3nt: TGTGCCACCAGTGATTTGAGGCTAGCGGGCGGCACAGATACGCAGTATTTT
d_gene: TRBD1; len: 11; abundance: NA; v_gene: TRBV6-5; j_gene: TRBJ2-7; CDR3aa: CASGTDYEQYF; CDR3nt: TGTGCCAGCGGGACAGATTACGAGCAGTACTTC
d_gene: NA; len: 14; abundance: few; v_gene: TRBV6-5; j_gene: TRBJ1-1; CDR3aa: CASSSWGYNTEAFF; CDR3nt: TGTGCCAGCAGTTCCTGGGGGTACAACACTGAAGCTTTCTTT
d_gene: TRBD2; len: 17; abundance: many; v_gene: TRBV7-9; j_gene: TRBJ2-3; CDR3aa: CASSLVGTSGGTDTQYF; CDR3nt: TGTGCCAGCAGCTTAGTCGGAACTAGCGGGGGCACAGATACGCAGTATTTT
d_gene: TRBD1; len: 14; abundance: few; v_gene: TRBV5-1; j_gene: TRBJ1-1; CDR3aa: CASSLGQGAEEAFF; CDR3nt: TGCGCCAGCAGCCTGGGACAGGGGGCCGAAGAAGCTTTCTTT
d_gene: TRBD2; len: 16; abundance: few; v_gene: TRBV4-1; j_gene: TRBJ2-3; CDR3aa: CASSQVGSGGEDTQYF; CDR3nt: TGCGCCAGCAGCCAAGTCGGGTCGGGGGGGGAAGATACGCAGTATTTT
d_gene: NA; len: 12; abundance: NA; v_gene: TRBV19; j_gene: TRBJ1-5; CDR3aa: CASEGVNQPQHF; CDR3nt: TGTGCCAGTGAGGGGGTCAATCAGCCCCAGCATTTT
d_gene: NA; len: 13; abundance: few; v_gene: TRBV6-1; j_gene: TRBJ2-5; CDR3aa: CASRPTRGETQYF; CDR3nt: TGTGCCAGCAGACCCACTAGGGGCGAGACCCAGTACTTC
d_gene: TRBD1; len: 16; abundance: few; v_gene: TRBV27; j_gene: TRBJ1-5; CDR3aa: CASSLGGQGFNQPQHF; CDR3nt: TGTGCCAGCAGTTTGGGCGGACAGGGGTTTAATCAGCCCCAGCATTTT
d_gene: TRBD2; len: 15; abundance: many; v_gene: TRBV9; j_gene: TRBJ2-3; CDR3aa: CASSVWDYPTDTQYF; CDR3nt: TGTGCCAGCAGCGTTTGGGACTACCCCACAGATACGCAGTATTTT
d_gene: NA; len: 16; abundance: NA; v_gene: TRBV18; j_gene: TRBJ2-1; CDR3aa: CASSPPLRSSYNEQFF; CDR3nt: TGTGCCAGCTCACCACCACTGAGAAGCTCCTACAATGAGCAGTTCTTC
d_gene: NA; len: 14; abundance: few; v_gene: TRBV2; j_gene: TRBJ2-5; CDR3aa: CASSGAASEETQYF; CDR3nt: TGTGCCAGCAGTGGGGCGGCGTCGGAGGAGACCCAGTACTTC
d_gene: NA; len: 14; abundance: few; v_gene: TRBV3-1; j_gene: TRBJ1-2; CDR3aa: CASSSFGIPVGYTF; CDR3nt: TGTGCCAGCAGCTCGTTCGGGATCCCCGTGGGCTACACCTTC
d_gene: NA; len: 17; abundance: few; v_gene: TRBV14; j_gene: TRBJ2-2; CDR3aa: CASSQVSRGSNTGELFF; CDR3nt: TGTGCCAGCAGCCAAGTCTCTCGAGGTTCGAACACCGGGGAGCTGTTTTTT
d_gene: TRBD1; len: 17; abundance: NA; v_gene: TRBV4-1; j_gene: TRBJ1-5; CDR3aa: CASSQKDRGILSQPQHF; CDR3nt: TGCGCCAGCAGCCAAAAAGACAGGGGGATTCTTAGCCAGCCCCAGCATTTT
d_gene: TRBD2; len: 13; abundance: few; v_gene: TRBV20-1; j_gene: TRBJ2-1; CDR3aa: CSANSPTSGLMFF; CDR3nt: TGCAGTGCTAATTCCCCGACTAGCGGGTTGATGTTCTTC
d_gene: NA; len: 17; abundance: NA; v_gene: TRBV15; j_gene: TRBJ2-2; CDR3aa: CATSRELSRRGTGELFF; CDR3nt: TGTGCCACCAGCAGAGAGTTGAGCAGACGGGGCACCGGGGAGCTGTTTTTT
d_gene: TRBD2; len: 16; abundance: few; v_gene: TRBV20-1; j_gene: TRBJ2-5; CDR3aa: CSAYRTSGGTSETQYF; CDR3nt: TGCAGTGCTTACCGGACTAGCGGGGGGACCAGTGAGACCCAGTACTTC
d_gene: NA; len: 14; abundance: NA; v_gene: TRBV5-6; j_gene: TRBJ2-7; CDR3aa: CASSHAAGFHEQYF; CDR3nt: TGTGCCAGCAGCCACGCTGCGGGGTTCCACGAGCAGTACTTC
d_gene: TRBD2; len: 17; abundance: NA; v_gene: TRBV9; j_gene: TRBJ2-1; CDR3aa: CASSVETSLSSYNEQFF; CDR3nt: TGTGCCAGCAGCGTAGAGACTAGCCTAAGCTCCTACAATGAGCAGTTCTTC
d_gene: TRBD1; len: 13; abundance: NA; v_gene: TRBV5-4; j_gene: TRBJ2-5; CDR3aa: CASSTDRGETQYF; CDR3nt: TGTGCCAGCAGCACTGACAGGGGGGAGACCCAGTACTTC
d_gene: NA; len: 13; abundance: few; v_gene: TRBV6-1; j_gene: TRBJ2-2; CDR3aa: CASLKGVTGELFF; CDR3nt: TGTGCCAGCTTGAAGGGAGTTACCGGGGAGCTGTTTTTT
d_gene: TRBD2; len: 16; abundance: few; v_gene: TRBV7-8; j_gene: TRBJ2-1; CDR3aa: CASNLKSGGSNNEQFF; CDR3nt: TGTGCCAGCAACCTTAAGAGCGGGGGGTCGAACAATGAGCAGTTCTTC
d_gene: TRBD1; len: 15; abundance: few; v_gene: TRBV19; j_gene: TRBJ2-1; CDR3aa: CASSIGSGGVREQFF; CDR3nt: TGTGCCAGTAGTATTGGATCAGGGGGCGTCCGTGAGCAGTTCTTC
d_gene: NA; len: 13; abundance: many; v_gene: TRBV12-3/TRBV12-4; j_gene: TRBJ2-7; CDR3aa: CASSPRDNDEQYF; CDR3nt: TGTGCCAGCAGTCCGAGGGACAACGACGAGCAGTACTTC
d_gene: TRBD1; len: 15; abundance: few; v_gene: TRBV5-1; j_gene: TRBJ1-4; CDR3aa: CASSLLGQGEEKLFF; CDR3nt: TGCGCCAGCAGCTTGCTGGGACAGGGTGAGGAAAAACTGTTTTTT
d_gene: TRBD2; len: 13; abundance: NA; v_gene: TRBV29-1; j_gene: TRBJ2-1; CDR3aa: CSVSAGGDNEQFF; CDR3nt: TGCAGCGTTTCTGCGGGGGGAGACAATGAGCAGTTCTTC
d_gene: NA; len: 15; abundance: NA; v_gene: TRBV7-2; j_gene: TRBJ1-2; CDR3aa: CASSLWAGATYGYTF; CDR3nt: TGTGCCAGCAGCTTATGGGCAGGAGCGACCTATGGCTACACCTTC
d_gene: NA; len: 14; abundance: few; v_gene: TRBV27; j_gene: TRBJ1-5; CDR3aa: CASRSQGFNQPQHF; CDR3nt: TGTGCCAGCCGATCGCAGGGGTTCAATCAGCCCCAGCATTTT
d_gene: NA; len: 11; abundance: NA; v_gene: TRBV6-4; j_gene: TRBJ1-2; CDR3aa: CASTGGSGYTF; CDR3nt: TGTGCCAGCACGGGAGGATCTGGCTACACCTTC
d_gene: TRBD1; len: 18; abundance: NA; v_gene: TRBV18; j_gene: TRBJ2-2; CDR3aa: CASSPRDRGPMNTGELFF; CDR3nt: TGTGCCAGCTCACCGCGGGACAGGGGGCCCATGAACACCGGGGAGCTGTTTTTT